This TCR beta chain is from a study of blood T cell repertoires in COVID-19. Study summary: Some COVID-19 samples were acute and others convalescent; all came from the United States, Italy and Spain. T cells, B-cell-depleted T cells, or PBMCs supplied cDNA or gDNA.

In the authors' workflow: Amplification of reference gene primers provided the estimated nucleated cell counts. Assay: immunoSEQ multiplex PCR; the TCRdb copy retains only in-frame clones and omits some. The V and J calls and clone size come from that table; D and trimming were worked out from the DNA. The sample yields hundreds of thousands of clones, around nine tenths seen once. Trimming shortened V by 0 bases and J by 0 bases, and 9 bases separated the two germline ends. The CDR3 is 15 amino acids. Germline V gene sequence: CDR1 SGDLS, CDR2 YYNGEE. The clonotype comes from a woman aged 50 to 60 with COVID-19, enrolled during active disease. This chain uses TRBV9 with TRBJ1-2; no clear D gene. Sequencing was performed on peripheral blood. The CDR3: CASSVGPGANYGYTF. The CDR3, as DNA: TGTGCCAGCAGCGTAGGCCCGGGAGCTAACTATGGCTACACCTTC.